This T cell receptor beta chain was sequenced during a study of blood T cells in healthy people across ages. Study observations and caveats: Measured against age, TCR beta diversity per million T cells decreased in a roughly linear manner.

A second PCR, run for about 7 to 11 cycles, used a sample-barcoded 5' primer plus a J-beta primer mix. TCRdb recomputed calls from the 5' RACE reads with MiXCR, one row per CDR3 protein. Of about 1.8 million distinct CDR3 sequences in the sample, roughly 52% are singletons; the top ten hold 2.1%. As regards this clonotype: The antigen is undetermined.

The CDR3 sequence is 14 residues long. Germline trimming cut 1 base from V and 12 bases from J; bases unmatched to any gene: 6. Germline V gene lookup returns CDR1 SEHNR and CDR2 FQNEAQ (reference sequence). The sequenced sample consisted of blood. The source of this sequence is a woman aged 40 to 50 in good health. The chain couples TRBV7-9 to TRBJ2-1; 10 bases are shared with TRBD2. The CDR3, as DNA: TGTGCCAGCAGCTTAGAGGGAAGACTAGCGGGGCAGTTCTTC. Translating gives CASSLEGRLAGQFF.